This T cell receptor beta chain was profiled in a study of identical twins listed by TCRdb under 2016. In terms of the full investigation: To test whether fetal clonotypes persist, the study used deep sequencing on TCR alpha and beta repertoires from monozygotic twins, unrelated adults of various ages, and cord blood. To rule out contamination, replicate twin experiments were performed at different times with different library preparation protocols.

The CDR3 measures 12 amino acids from cysteine to phenylalanine. The only DNA kept is the CDR3, 36 bases in frame from the first base. V drops 6 bases and J drops 1 base, leaving 6 bases in between. Reading the germline V gene gives CDR1 MNHEY and CDR2 SVGEGT. This clonotype was observed a few times. The antigen it binds to is not known. Per-base quality was not reported, and no clone a single base away is much larger than it. The library relied on 5' RACE. This sample was sequenced with an Illumina HiSeq 2000. A universal primer binding site was introduced by template switching, and a unique molecular identifier was present in the final cDNA, enabling accurate counting of TCR cDNA molecules. Specific primers in the conserved constant-segment region were used to synthesize first-strand cDNA for TCR alpha and beta chains. Each cDNA library was double barcoded, with a SMART-Mk sample barcode plus Illumina barcodes, to control for contamination. TruSeq adapter sequences and Illumina sample barcodes were added in two successive PCR steps. TCR alpha and beta cDNA libraries were sequenced on the Illumina HiSeq platform with custom primers. Per the original workflow: Unique molecular identifiers were extracted from raw reads with MiGEC, and CDR3 positions were determined with MiXCR. Recombination models were inferred per individual with the repgenHMM and IGoR tools using an EM algorithm. Shared clonotype analysis was performed with the tcR package in R, normalizing sharing by the product of cloneset sizes. To study raw recombination without the effects of thymic and clonal selection, out-of-frame nonproductive sequences were analyzed. Using fastp at Q25 and MiXCR, TCRdb reprocessed the public reads and kept productive beta chains. Rows with one shared CDR3 protein collapse into an entry with the most common genes and DNA. In this record, the V and J calls reflect TCRdb's handling and not the investigators' own analysis. Recorded for this sample are under 300,000 distinct CDR3 sequences; 11% to 15% of them occurred a single time. 8.8% of the sample belongs to the ten largest clones.

Every donor in the study was a healthy Caucasian. Miltenyi CD45RO+ enrichment and human naive T-cell isolation kits were used to isolate memory (CD45RO+) and naive T cells from PBMC. The study at large found these results: Invariant T cells such as MAIT and iNKT could partly confound zero-insertion analyses, though diverse VJ usage argued against this for most clonotypes. Fewer insertions were carried by abundant cord blood beta clonotypes, a similar but weaker trend appeared in young adult naive repertoires, and no such trend appeared in memory repertoires. The excess sharing between twins in beta out-of-frame sequences was weaker because fewer shared sequences reduced the signal-to-noise ratio. Out-of-frame TCR alpha sharing in monozygotic twins was systematically underestimated by recombination models, whereas sharing between unrelated individuals was in agreement with the recombination models. Compared with coincidental sharing between unrelated individuals, out-of-frame TCR alpha sequences shared between twins showed an excess of sequences with low generation probability. Because the same donors could not be followed over many years, the conclusions relied on cross-sectional statistical analysis.

The receptor was derived from a woman between 18 and 29 years old in good health. Input material: memory (CD45RO+) T cells sorted from blood. The sample's cell subset or site, from its label and the paper: CD45RO+ enriched T cells. This chain joins TRBV6-2 or TRBV6-3 to TRBJ2-5; no D gene can be assigned with confidence. The DNA sequence is as follows: TGTGCCAGCAGAACAACCCAAGAGACCCAGTACTTC. It translates to CASRTTQETQYF.